The 18 T cell receptor beta chains below all came from one sample that was sequenced in a study of immune evolution from preneoplasia to lung adenocarcinoma. The data were produced by immunoSEQ multiplex PCR, yet TCRdb's version contains in-frame clones alone and is incomplete. The table shows several thousand clones, with 85% to 90% occurring only once. Sequencing was done on a sample of FFPE invasive lung adenocarcinoma tissue. These receptors were collected from a person between 65 and 80 years old with invasive lung adenocarcinoma.

The chain employs TRBV19 and TRBJ2-7; TRBD2 is a possible D gene (5 bases). The ends were cut back, 3 bases at V and 6 bases at J, with 9 bases in the middle. Germline V CDR1 and CDR2: LNHDA, SQIVND (reference sequence). The CDR3 runs 12 residues. The CDR3 loop reads CASSIEGLEQYF. As DNA, the CDR3 is TGTGCCAGTAGTATCGAGGGTCTCGAGCAGTACTTC.

The chain employs TRBV28 and TRBJ1-1; D possibly corresponds to TRBD1 (5 bases). The V end was cut by 4 bases, the J end by 1 base, with 10 bases between. Germline V lookup: CDR1 MDHEN, CDR2 SYDVKM. CDR3 length: 14 amino acids. This CDR3 is CASSYPGPNTEAFF. In nucleotides, the CDR3 is TGTGCCAGCAGTTACCCAGGGCCGAACACTGAAGCTTTCTTT.

The gene calls are TRBV6-1 and TRBJ1-2; D gene ambiguous. The CDR3 has 11 amino acids. Germline-derived CDR1 and CDR2 are MNHNS and SASEGT. The germline V and J ends were trimmed by 5 bases and 6 bases, with 7 bases remaining between them. This CDR3 is CASSLAHGYTF. The CDR3 nucleotides read TGTGCCAGCAGTTTAGCTCATGGCTACACCTTC.

The rearrangement uses TRBV10-3 and TRBJ2-3; no clear D. V was cut by 8 bases and J by 0 bases, with 9 bases left in between. This CDR3 region has 13 residues. Germline V gene sequence: CDR1 ENHRY, CDR2 SYGVKD. The CDR3 is CAILQESTDTQYF. The CDR3 nucleotides read TGTGCCATCTTACAAGAAAGCACAGATACGCAGTATTTT.

This clone was recorded once. This chain joins TRBV30 and TRBJ2-5; 7 nucleotides align to TRBD1. CDR3 length equals 13 residues. Germline V gene sequence: CDR1 GTSNPN, CDR2 SVGIG (reference sequence). V lost 5 bases, J lost 4 bases, and 7 bases stayed unmatched. DNA for the CDR3: TGTGCCTGGCGACAGGGTGGGGGAGAGACCCAGTACTTC. Encoded protein: CAWRQGGGETQYF. Combining the CDR3 with reference TRBV30 and TRBJ2-5 gives the whole variable domain SQTIHQWPATLVQPVGSPLSLECTVEGTSNPNLYWYRQAAGRGLQLLFYSVGIGQISSEVPQNLSASRPQDRQFILSSKKLLLSDSGFYLCAWRQGGGETQYFGPGTRLLVL.

The chain uses TRBV2 and TRBJ1-4; tentatively, D is TRBD1 (6 bases). Germline CDR1 and CDR2: SNHLY and FYNNEI. V was trimmed by 5 bases and J by 2 bases, leaving 12 bases between them. This CDR3 region has 15 residues. DNA for the CDR3: TGTGCCAGCAGTAAACAGGGAGTCACTAATGAAAAACTGTTTTTT. This sequence encodes CASSKQGVTNEKLFF.

The genes are TRBV15 and TRBJ2-3; D might be TRBD2 (5 bases). Germline CDR1 is LNHNV and CDR2 is YYDKDF (reference sequence). V was pared by 0 bases and J by 8 bases, with 9 bases between. This CDR3 is 13 amino acids long. The DNA for the CDR3 is TGTGCCACCAGCAGAGAGGAGGTGGGTACGCAGTATTTT. This gives the protein CATSREEVGTQYF.

The chain employs TRBV5-6 and TRBJ1-5, with TRBD1 identical over 8 bases. Per germline, CDR1 SGHDT and CDR2 YYEEEE. The CDR3 runs to 15 residues. J was trimmed by 3 bases and V by 4 bases; bases with no gene match: 6. CDR3 sequence reads: CASSLMGQDNQPQHF. The CDR3 bases are TGTGCCAGCAGCCTTATGGGACAGGACAATCAGCCCCAGCATTTT.

The chain links TRBV6-1 to TRBJ2-7; possibly TRBD1 or TRBD2 for D (7 bases each). Germline V gene data show CDR1 as MNHNS and CDR2 as SASEGT. V was pared by 3 bases and J by 2 bases, with 11 bases between. The CDR3 contains 14 residues. The CDR3 loop is CASSDRGGPYEQYF. The CDR3 DNA follows: TGTGCCAGCAGTGACAGGGGGGGCCCCTACGAGCAGTACTTC.

The rearrangement uses TRBV11-2 and TRBJ2-1; D is ambiguous. Germline lookup yields CDR1 SGHAT and CDR2 FQNNGV. With 9 bases removed from V and 8 bases from J, the gap between germline ends came to 11 bases. The CDR3 length is 11 residues. CDR3 DNA sequence: TGTGCCAGTTCACTGGGCCATGAGCAGTTCTTC. This sequence encodes CASSLGHEQFF.

V and J are TRBV28 and TRBJ2-7; no reliable D call. Germline CDR1 MDHEN, CDR2 SYDVKM. Trimming stripped 2 bases from V and 4 bases from J, with 6 bases between. The CDR3 is 12 amino acids. The CDR3 sequence is CASSLEAYEQYF. The DNA of the CDR3 is TGTGCCAGCAGTTTAGAAGCTTACGAGCAGTACTTC.

The V gene is TRBV30, the J gene TRBJ2-3; D is possibly TRBD2 (6 bases). Germline V CDR1 and CDR2: GTSNPN, SVGIG (reference sequence). CDR3 length: 14 amino acids. V shed 4 bases and J shed 2 bases, with 13 bases lying between them. CDR3 sequence (DNA): TGTGCCTGGACCGCGGGACCTTTCACAGATACGCAGTATTTT. Residues: CAWTAGPFTDTQYF. Variable domain in full (rest from reference TRBV30 and TRBJ2-3): SQTIHQWPATLVQPVGSPLSLECTVEGTSNPNLYWYRQAAGRGLQLLFYSVGIGQISSEVPQNLSASRPQDRQFILSSKKLLLSDSGFYLCAWTAGPFTDTQYFGPGTRLTVL.

V and J are TRBV7-2 and TRBJ1-1; TRBD1 matches 10 bases. The germline gives CDR1 SGHTA, CDR2 FQGNSA. Trimming cost V 5 bases and J 5 bases; bases outside gene matches: 8. The CDR3 is 15 amino acids. The CDR3 region has the DNA TGTGCCAGCAGCCCTGGGACAGGGGCCCTAACTGAAGCTTTCTTT. Translation gives CASSPGTGALTEAFF. Based on the CDR3 plus reference TRBV7-2 and TRBJ1-1, the full variable domain is GAGVSQSPSNKVTEKGKDVELRCDPISGHTALYWYRQSLGQGLEFLIYFQGNSAPDKSGLPSDRFSAERTGGSVSTLTIQRTQQEDSAVYLCASSPGTGALTEAFFGQGTRLTVV.

With regard to this clone: One end of the junction varies from germline; a read error may be responsible. The CDR3 region has the DNA TGTGCTAGCAGCCTGGGACAGAAAGAGACCCAGTACTTC. Translation: CASSLGQKETQYF. The rearrangement joins TRBV7-7 to TRBJ2-5; 7 bases are shared with TRBD1. The CDR3 loop spans 13 amino acids. CDR1 and CDR2 (germline): SSHAT, FNYEAQ (reference sequence).

This chain joins TRBV27 and TRBJ2-7; 10 bases match TRBD1. CDR1 and CDR2 (germline): MNHEY, SMNVEV (reference sequence). The CDR3 loop spans 14 amino acids. With V trimmed by 8 bases and J by 4 bases, 8 bases remained unmatched. In DNA, the CDR3 is TGTGCCAGCGCGACCTGGGACAGGGGTTACGAGCAGTACTTC. It translates to CASATWDRGYEQYF.

This clone was counted between two and nine times. The rearrangement joins TRBV18 to TRBJ1-1, with D perhaps TRBD1 (6 bases). The CDR3 contains 13 residues. V lost 3 bases, J lost 1 base, and 6 bases lay in between. CDR1 and CDR2 (germline): KGHSH, LQKENI. CDR3 DNA sequence: TGTGCCAGCTCACCGGGACAGAACACTGAAGCTTTCTTT. Amino acid sequence: CASSPGQNTEAFF.

The V and J genes are TRBV6-9 and TRBJ2-2; the match to TRBD2 covers 9 bases. With V trimmed by 10 bases and J by 1 base, 4 bases remained unmatched. CDR1 is MNHGY, CDR2 SVAAGI, per germline. This CDR3 is built from 14 residues. This CDR3 is CANTTSGNTGELFF. The CDR3, as DNA: TGTGCCAACACGACTAGCGGGAACACCGGGGAGCTGTTTTTT.

The J gene is TRBJ1-4, the V gene TRBV4-1; 9 nucleotides align to TRBD1. After removal of 4 bases from V and 1 base from J, the junction contained 7 bases not matched to a gene. The CDR3 extends over 17 amino acids. Per the germline V gene, CDR1 is MGHRA and CDR2 is YSYEKL. CDR3 sequence: CASSLRTGDVTNEKLFF. The CDR3 DNA sequence: TGCGCCAGCAGCCTTCGGACAGGGGATGTAACTAATGAAAAACTGTTTTTT.